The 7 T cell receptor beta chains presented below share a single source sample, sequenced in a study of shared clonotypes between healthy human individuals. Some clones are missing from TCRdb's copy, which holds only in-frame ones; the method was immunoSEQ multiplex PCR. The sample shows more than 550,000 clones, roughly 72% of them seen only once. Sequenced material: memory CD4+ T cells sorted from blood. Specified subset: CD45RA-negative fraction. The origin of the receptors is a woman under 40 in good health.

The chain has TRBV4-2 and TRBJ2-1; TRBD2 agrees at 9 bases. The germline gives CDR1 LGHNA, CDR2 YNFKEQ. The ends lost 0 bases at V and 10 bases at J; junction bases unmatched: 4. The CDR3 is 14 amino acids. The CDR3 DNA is TGTGCCAGCAGCCAAGAGGTGAGCGGGAGGGAGCAGTTCTTC. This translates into CASSQEVSGREQFF.

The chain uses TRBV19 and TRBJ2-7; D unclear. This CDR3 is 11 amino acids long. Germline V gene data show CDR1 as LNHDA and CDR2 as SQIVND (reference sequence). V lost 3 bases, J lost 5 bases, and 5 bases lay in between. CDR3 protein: CASSIFDEQYF. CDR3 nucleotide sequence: TGTGCCAGTAGTATTTTCGACGAGCAGTACTTC.

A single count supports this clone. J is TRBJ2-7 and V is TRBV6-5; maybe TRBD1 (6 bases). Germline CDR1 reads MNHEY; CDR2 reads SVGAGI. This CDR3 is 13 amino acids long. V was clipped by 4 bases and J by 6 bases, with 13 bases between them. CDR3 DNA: TGTGCCAGCAGTTCCGGAACAGGGTTCGAGCAGTACTTC. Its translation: CASSSGTGFEQYF.

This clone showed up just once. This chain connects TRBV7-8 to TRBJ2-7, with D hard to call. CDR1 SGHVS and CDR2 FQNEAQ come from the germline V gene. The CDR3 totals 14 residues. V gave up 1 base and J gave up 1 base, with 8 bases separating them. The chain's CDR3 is CASSLERRSYEQYF. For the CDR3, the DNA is TGTGCCAGCAGCTTAGAGAGGCGGTCCTACGAGCAGTACTTC.

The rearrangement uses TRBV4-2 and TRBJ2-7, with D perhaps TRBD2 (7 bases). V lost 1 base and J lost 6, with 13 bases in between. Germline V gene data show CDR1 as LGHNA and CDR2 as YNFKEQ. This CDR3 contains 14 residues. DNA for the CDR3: TGTGCCAGCAGCCAAGCCCATGGGGGGGCCGAGCAGTACTTC. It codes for CASSQAHGGAEQYF.

CDR3 in amino acids: CASSGRLGGSTYGYTF. CDR3 DNA sequence: TGTGCCAGCAGTGGGCGTCTAGGGGGGTCCACCTATGGCTACACCTTC. The chain has TRBV6-1 and TRBJ1-2; the D gene is possibly TRBD1 (6 bases). V was clipped by 4 bases and J by 4 bases, with 19 bases between them. The CDR3 runs to 16 residues. The germline V gene encodes CDR1 MNHNS and CDR2 SASEGT.

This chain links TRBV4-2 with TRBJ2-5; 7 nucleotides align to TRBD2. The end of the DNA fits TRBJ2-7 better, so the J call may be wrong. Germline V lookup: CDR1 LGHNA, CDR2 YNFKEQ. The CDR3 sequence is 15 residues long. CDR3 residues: CASSQERGVNYEQYF. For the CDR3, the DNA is TGTGCCAGCAGCCAAGAACGGGGGGTCAACTACGAGCAGTACTTC.